Listed below are T cell receptor beta chains from one sample, sequenced in a study of blood T cells in healthy people across ages. TCRdb fed the 5' RACE reads into MiXCR, producing one record per CDR3 protein. In the table there are fewer than 2,000,000 distinct CDR3 sequences, about 35% of which are singletons. The sequencing input was blood. Receptor source: a woman in her 30s in good health. CDR3s include the opening cysteine and the closing phenylalanine or tryptophan. D genes are given only for firm matches. Where a row states a size, it is once, few, many or the class of an expanded clone; other rows omit it.

TRBV28	TRBJ2-1	NA	many	CASSLDTYNEQFF	TGTGCCAGCAGCTTAGACACCTACAATGAGCAGTTCTTC
TRBV5-1	TRBJ2-6	NA	few	CASSLGRVSGANVLTF	TGCGCCAGCAGCTTGGGTCGGGTCTCTGGGGCCAACGTCCTGACTTTC
TRBV4-1	TRBJ1-2	NA	few	CASSQGWLGYGYTF	TGCGCCAGCAGCCAAGGTTGGTTGGGCTATGGCTACACCTTC
TRBV10-3	TRBJ1-2	NA	few	CAISESGALNYGYTF	TGTGCCATCAGTGAGTCTGGAGCTTTGAACTATGGCTACACCTTC
TRBV12-5	TRBJ2-1	NA	NA	CASAHDKSWEQFF	TGTGCTAGTGCCCACGATAAGAGCTGGGAGCAGTTCTTC
TRBV5-1	TRBJ1-1	NA	NA	CASSLEGVAFF	TGCGCCAGCAGCTTGGAAGGGGTAGCTTTCTTT
TRBV27	TRBJ2-2	TRBD2	NA	CASSSGTTFAGELFF	TGTGCCAGCAGTTCCGGGACTACCTTCGCCGGGGAGCTGTTTTTT
TRBV7-8	TRBJ2-2	NA	NA	CASSLETGISTGELFF	TGTGCCAGCAGCTTAGAAACAGGGATATCCACCGGGGAGCTGTTTTTT
TRBV20-1	TRBJ2-1	NA	NA	CSATWSYSYNEQFF	TGCAGTGCTACCTGGTCTTACTCCTACAATGAGCAGTTCTTC
TRBV28	TRBJ2-3	TRBD1	few	CASTPRRTGSTDTQYF	TGTGCCAGCACCCCGCGGCGGACAGGCAGCACAGATACGCAGTATTTT
TRBV7-9	TRBJ1-2	NA	NA	CASSEYLGQGGYTF	TGTGCCAGCAGCGAATATCTAGGGCAGGGCGGCTACACCTTC
TRBV28	TRBJ2-1	TRBD2	few	CASSGGVSEQFF	TGTGCCAGCAGTGGGGGGGTGAGTGAGCAGTTCTTC
TRBV2	TRBJ2-1	TRBD2	NA	CASSVNGGGAYEQFF	TGTGCCAGCAGTGTAAATGGCGGGGGGGCCTATGAGCAGTTCTTC
TRBV15	TRBJ2-1	TRBD2	NA	CATSRALAGYNEQFF	TGTGCCACCAGCAGAGCACTAGCGGGGTACAATGAGCAGTTCTTC
TRBV10-3	TRBJ1-5	TRBD1	NA	CAIRTGDNQPQHF	TGTGCCATCAGAACAGGGGACAATCAGCCCCAGCATTTT
TRBV3-1	TRBJ2-3	TRBD2	NA	CASSSRLAGVDTQYF	TGTGCCAGCAGCTCGCGACTAGCGGGAGTGGATACGCAGTATTTT
TRBV2	TRBJ2-7	NA	NA	CASKVPAAYEQYF	TGTGCCAGCAAGGTTCCGGCAGCCTACGAGCAGTACTTC
TRBV20-1	TRBJ2-4	TRBD2	many	CSARDPGLAGIAKNIQYF	TGCAGTGCTAGAGACCCTGGACTAGCCGGAATAGCCAAAAACATTCAGTACTTC
TRBV20-1	TRBJ2-1	NA	few	CSARDSPVSYNEQFF	TGCAGTGCTAGAGACAGCCCGGTCTCCTACAATGAGCAGTTCTTC
TRBV2	TRBJ2-7	TRBD2	NA	CASIHSGGAYEQYF	TGTGCCAGCATCCATAGCGGGGGGGCCTACGAGCAGTACTTC
TRBV18	TRBJ1-1	NA	NA	CASSPGSQQEAFF	TGTGCCAGCTCTCCCGGATCTCAACAGGAAGCTTTCTTT
TRBV11-2	TRBJ2-1	NA	NA	CASSLVSVPMGNEQFF	TGTGCCAGCAGCTTAGTCTCGGTCCCAATGGGCAATGAGCAGTTCTTC
TRBV4-1	TRBJ2-7	NA	NA	CASSQDGIGLTDYEQYF	TGCGCCAGCAGCCAAGATGGGATCGGACTCACTGACTACGAGCAGTACTTC
TRBV2	TRBJ1-6	NA	NA	CASTLSRGVSSPLHF	TGTGCCAGCACCCTGAGTCGGGGTGTCAGTTCACCCCTCCACTTT
TRBV3-1	TRBJ2-7	TRBD2	NA	CASGPGASGSPYEQYF	TGTGCCAGCGGCCCTGGGGCTAGCGGGAGCCCCTACGAGCAGTACTTC
TRBV7-2	TRBJ1-1	NA	NA	CASRPPPNTEAFF	TGTGCCAGCAGACCCCCCCCTAACACTGAAGCTTTCTTT
TRBV7-6	TRBJ2-7	TRBD1	once	CASSLRQGASEQYF	TGTGCCAGCAGCTTGAGACAGGGAGCAAGCGAGCAGTACTTC
TRBV5-1	TRBJ2-1	TRBD2	NA	CASSWLAGNEQFF	TGCGCCAGCAGCTGGCTAGCGGGAAATGAGCAGTTCTTC
TRBV9	TRBJ1-1	NA	NA	CASSTLDRVNTEAFF	TGTGCCAGCAGCACCCTCGACCGAGTAAACACTGAAGCTTTCTTT
TRBV7-2	TRBJ2-5	NA	few	CASSLYAGRSQETQYF	TGTGCCAGCAGCCTCTATGCGGGGCGGTCACAAGAGACCCAGTACTTC
TRBV10-3	TRBJ1-2	NA	many	CAISESKGLRVYGYTF	TGTGCCATCAGTGAAAGTAAAGGGCTTCGGGTCTATGGCTACACCTTC
TRBV6-1	TRBJ1-1	NA	few	CATAPSPSQASLKNTEAFF	TGTGCTACAGCCCCGAGTCCGAGTCAAGCAAGCCTAAAAAACACTGAAGCTTTCTTT
TRBV13	TRBJ1-2	NA	NA	CASSLMGENGYTF	TGTGCCAGCAGCTTAATGGGGGAGAATGGCTACACCTTC
TRBV27	TRBJ2-5	NA	NA	CASSLAPGGYNEQYF	TGTGCCAGCAGTTTAGCCCCGGGCGGGTACAATGAGCAGTACTTC
TRBV6-6	TRBJ1-2	NA	few	CASSYSAQGHGYTF	TGTGCCAGCAGTTACTCGGCGCAAGGGCATGGCTACACCTTC
TRBV5-1	TRBJ2-1	NA	NA	CASSSTDSYNEQFF	TGCGCCAGCAGCTCAACGGACTCCTACAATGAGCAGTTCTTC
TRBV20-1	TRBJ1-1	NA	NA	CSARGVATTEAFF	TGCAGTGCTAGAGGTGTGGCGACGACTGAAGCTTTCTTT
TRBV6-1	TRBJ2-5	NA	NA	CASSEVWEQETQYF	TGTGCCAGCAGTGAAGTTTGGGAACAAGAGACCCAGTACTTC
TRBV29-1	TRBJ1-2	NA	many	CSVEGRGYTF	TGCAGCGTTGAGGGTAGGGGCTACACCTTC